A selection of T cell receptor beta chains follows, all from one sample in a study of blood T cell repertoires in COVID-19. Profiled with immunoSEQ multiplex PCR; TCRdb holds only in-frame clones, not every one. Here the sample spans about 190,000 clones, about 75% being singletons. The source material was peripheral blood. The receptors shown here come from a woman aged 70-85 years with acute or convalescent COVID-19. The CDR3 runs from the conserved cysteine through the conserved F or W. Fields, in order: D gene, V gene, J gene, CDR3 protein. D genes are given only for firm matches.

d_gene: .
v_gene: TRBV5-1
j_gene: TRBJ2-5
CDR3aa: CASSLAGSYQETQYF

d_gene: .
v_gene: TRBV15
j_gene: TRBJ2-1
CDR3aa: CATSRDLGAVSGVEQFF

d_gene: TRBD1
v_gene: TRBV2
j_gene: TRBJ1-2
CDR3aa: CASSIRGDGYTF

d_gene: TRBD1
v_gene: TRBV5-1
j_gene: TRBJ1-5
CDR3aa: CASSPGTGIFQPQHF

d_gene: .
v_gene: TRBV9
j_gene: TRBJ1-1
CDR3aa: CASSPRVTAGGTEAFF

d_gene: TRBD1
v_gene: TRBV27
j_gene: TRBJ2-7
CDR3aa: CASSLFRDSTYEQYF

d_gene: TRBD2
v_gene: TRBV3-1/TRBV3-2
j_gene: TRBJ2-3
CDR3aa: CASSQQAGFGDTQYF

d_gene: .
v_gene: TRBV6-1
j_gene: TRBJ1-1
CDR3aa: CASSEQGFTEAFF

d_gene: TRBD1
v_gene: TRBV20-1
j_gene: TRBJ1-1
CDR3aa: CSAKTGAGAFF

d_gene: TRBD1
v_gene: TRBV5-4
j_gene: TRBJ1-5
CDR3aa: CASSYGGQLYSNQPQHF

d_gene: .
v_gene: TRBV6-5
j_gene: TRBJ1-4
CDR3aa: CASIGGAGEKLFF

d_gene: TRBD1
v_gene: TRBV27
j_gene: TRBJ2-5
CDR3aa: CASSLTGGAETQYF

d_gene: .
v_gene: TRBV7-9
j_gene: TRBJ2-5
CDR3aa: CASSSEETQYF

d_gene: TRBD1
v_gene: TRBV12-5
j_gene: TRBJ1-1
CDR3aa: CASVLDRLGTEAFF